A single sample gave rise to the 25 T cell receptor beta chains below, sequenced in a study of shared clonotypes between healthy human individuals. Generated by immunoSEQ multiplex PCR, the TCRdb table keeps only in-frame clones and is missing some. The table lists approximately 2.5 million clones, more than 80% of them singletons. The sequencing input was naive CD4+ T cells sorted from blood. Subset in this sample: CD45RA+ positively selected. The receptors derive from a young man in good health.

The V call is TRBV9, the J call TRBJ1-4; D unclear. V lost 4 bases and J lost 4, with 11 bases in between. Germline values: CDR1 SGDLS, CDR2 YYNGEE. The CDR3 runs 14 residues. CDR3 region: CASSPAIRNEKLFF. CDR3 in DNA: TGTGCCAGCAGCCCCGCCATACGTAATGAAAAACTGTTTTTT.

The chain couples TRBV6-5 to TRBJ1-3; D unclear. V lost 4 bases and J lost 2, with 12 bases in between. The length of the CDR3 is 15 residues. Germline loops: CDR1 MNHEY, CDR2 SVGAGI. CDR3 nucleotide sequence: TGTGCCAGCAGTTCGAACACCCGGACTGGAAACACCATATATTTT. It is translated as CASSSNTRTGNTIYF.

Note on this clone: Other DNA sequences of this sample code for an identical CDR3. This chain uses TRBV7-2 with TRBJ2-1; 16 bases match TRBD2. The CDR3 runs to 15 residues. CDR1 is SGHTA, CDR2 FQGNSA, per germline. The trim removed 4 bases at V and 7 bases at J, leaving 1 base unmatched. The DNA of the CDR3 is TGTGCCAGCAGCTCGGGACTAGCGGGAGGGAATGAGCAGTTCTTC. It encodes CASSSGLAGGNEQFF.

V and J are TRBV5-6 and TRBJ2-2; D is unclear. The CDR3 runs 15 residues. Germline assignment: CDR1 SGHDT and CDR2 YYEEEE. V was trimmed by 1 base and J by 2 bases, leaving 9 bases between them. The CDR3 DNA reads as TGTGCCAGCAGCTTGCGTGGGGTAAACACCGGGGAGCTGTTTTTT. It encodes CASSLRGVNTGELFF. Full variable domain (outside the CDR3, taken from reference TRBV5-6 and TRBJ2-2): DAGVTQSPTHLIKTRGQQVTLRCSPKSGHDTVSWYQQALGQGPQFIFQYYEEEERQRGNFPDRFSGHQFPNYSSELNVNALLLGDSALYLCASSLRGVNTGELFFGEGSRLTVL.

The rearrangement joins TRBV15 to TRBJ1-1; unclear D gene. The CDR3 is made up of 17 amino acids. V dropped 0 bases and J dropped 1 base, with 15 bases sitting between them. Germline V gene lookup returns CDR1 LNHNV and CDR2 YYDKDF (reference sequence). The CDR3: CATSRDLDRLWNTEAFF. Written as DNA, the CDR3 is TGTGCCACCAGCAGAGATCTGGATAGATTGTGGAACACTGAAGCTTTCTTT.

The rearrangement links TRBV27 to TRBJ2-2; 15 bases align to TRBD2. The CDR3 consists of 21 residues. Germline V gene sequence: CDR1 MNHEY, CDR2 SMNVEV (reference sequence). V shed 6 bases, J shed 3 bases, and the junction held 17 bases outside the gene matches. The CDR3 is CASSPNYPGLAGGFYTGELFF. The CDR3 DNA reads as TGTGCCAGCAGCCCGAACTACCCAGGACTAGCGGGGGGGTTCTACACCGGGGAGCTGTTTTTT.

This clone occurred once. The V gene is TRBV7-9, the J gene TRBJ2-5; D may be TRBD2 (5 bases). Germline values: CDR1 SEHNR, CDR2 FQNEAQ (reference sequence). The CDR3 sequence is 14 residues long. The germline V and J ends were trimmed by 3 bases and 7 bases, with 15 bases remaining between them. CDR3 protein: CASSFVGGPGTQYF. The DNA for the CDR3 is TGTGCCAGCAGCTTTGTCGGCGGGCCCGGGACCCAGTACTTC.

The chain couples TRBV7-4 to TRBJ2-7; D is perhaps TRBD1 or TRBD2 (5 bases each). The CDR3 runs to 16 residues. V was shortened by 7 bases and J by 6 bases, with 25 bases between the two germline ends. CDR1 and CDR2 from the germline V gene are SGHVT and SQSDAQ. In DNA, the CDR3 is TGTGCCAGCACCGTCAAAACGCCGGGGCATCTGGGCGAGCAGTACTTC. Amino acids: CASTVKTPGHLGEQYF.

The chain combines TRBV6-5 with TRBJ2-2; D is possibly TRBD2 (5 bases). V gave up 7 bases and J gave up 6 bases, with 12 bases separating them. Germline CDR1 reads MNHEY; CDR2 reads SVGAGI. The CDR3 runs 13 residues. The CDR3: CASKEVGSGELFF. The CDR3 region has the DNA TGTGCCAGCAAGGAGGTCGGGTCCGGGGAGCTGTTTTTT.

V usage is TRBV5-1 and J usage is TRBJ2-5; 10 bases fit TRBD2. Germline V gene lookup returns CDR1 SGHRS and CDR2 YFSETQ. CDR3 size: 17 residues. The V gene end was trimmed by 4 bases and the J gene end by 5 bases; junction bases not matched to a gene: 14. This CDR3 reads CASSPSTGLAGVETQYF. CDR3 in DNA: TGCGCCAGCAGCCCGTCGACGGGTCTAGCGGGGGTCGAGACCCAGTACTTC.

The chain combines TRBV19 with TRBJ1-1; D not resolved. Germline V gene sequence: CDR1 LNHDA, CDR2 SQIVND (reference sequence). This CDR3 region has 13 residues. V lost 5 bases and J 5 bases, leaving 12 bases between the germline ends. The CDR3 coding sequence is TGTGCCAGTAGTCAAACGGCCGGAACTGAAGCTTTCTTT. Translating gives CASSQTAGTEAFF.

The J gene is TRBJ1-5, the V gene TRBV5-5, with D perhaps matching TRBD1 (5 bases). Germline CDR1 SGHKS, CDR2 YYEKEE (reference sequence). The CDR3 is 17 amino acids. V was cut by 3 bases and J by 0 bases, with 16 bases left in between. DNA for the CDR3: TGTGCCAGCAGCTCACAGGTACGGGGGTATAGCAATCAGCCCCAGCATTTT. It encodes CASSSQVRGYSNQPQHF. Full variable domain (rest looked up from reference TRBV5-5 and TRBJ1-5): DAGVTQSPTHLIKTRGQQVTLRCSPISGHKSVSWYQQVLGQGPQFIFQYYEKEERGRGNFPDRFSARQFPNYSSELNVNALLLGDSALYLCASSSQVRGYSNQPQHFGDGTRLSIL.

This chain joins TRBV28 and TRBJ2-3; TRBD2 is a possible D gene (6 bases). V was shortened by 10 bases and J by 0 bases, with 11 bases between the two germline ends. CDR3 length: 13 residues. Germline values: CDR1 MDHEN, CDR2 SYDVKM. CDR3 sequence: CATREFSTDTQYF. CDR3 bases: TGTGCCACCCGGGAGTTTAGCACAGATACGCAGTATTTT.

This rearrangement joins TRBV5-6 to TRBJ2-5; 7 bases match TRBD1. The CDR3 is 16 residues long. Germline V gives CDR1 SGHDT, CDR2 YYEEEE. Unmatched junction bases numbered 8, after V lost 2 bases and J lost 1 base. The CDR3 reads CASSLYDREIQETQYF. CDR3 nucleotides: TGTGCCAGCAGCTTATACGACAGGGAGATCCAAGAGACCCAGTACTTC.

The V call is TRBV6-1, the J call TRBJ2-7; D is possibly TRBD1 (6 bases). The V gene's germline CDR1 is MNHNS and CDR2 SASEGT. The CDR3 has 14 residues. V lost 7 bases and J 0 bases, leaving 13 bases between the germline ends. The CDR3 coding sequence is TGTGCCAGCACCCTTACAGGGAACTCCTACGAGCAGTACTTC. Its translation is CASTLTGNSYEQYF.

The V gene is TRBV10-2, the J gene TRBJ2-3, with 9 nucleotides matching TRBD1. The CDR3 totals 15 residues. J lost 3 bases, V lost 6 bases, and 7 bases had no gene match. Germline lookup yields CDR1 WSHSY and CDR2 SAAADI. The DNA of the CDR3 is TGCGCCAGCAGCGAACAGGGGGCCCAGACAGATACGCAGTATTTT. Protein: CASSEQGAQTDTQYF.

V is TRBV29-1 and J is TRBJ2-5; D remains ambiguous. The germline gives CDR1 SQVTM, CDR2 ANQGSEA. Trimming left V 4 bases short and J 7 bases short, with 13 bases between. The length of the CDR3 is 12 residues. The CDR3 DNA sequence: TGCAGCGTTGGGGATTCGACGGGGACCCAGTACTTC. This translates into CSVGDSTGTQYF.

The chain joins TRBV19 to TRBJ1-1; a weak D match, TRBD1 (5 bases). The V end was cut by 7 bases, the J end by 10 bases, with 19 bases between. Germline values: CDR1 LNHDA, CDR2 SQIVND (reference sequence). The CDR3 extends over 13 amino acids. The CDR3 nucleotides read TGTGCCAGTACCCCCCCGGACATTCCGGCAGCTTTCTTT. Amino acids: CASTPPDIPAAFF.

The chain couples TRBV7-9 to TRBJ2-1; 8 nucleotides line up with TRBD2. The CDR3 runs 16 residues. Germline loops: CDR1 SEHNR, CDR2 FQNEAQ (reference sequence). Trimming removed 7 bases from V and 0 bases from J; junction bases left unmatched: 8. The CDR3 protein is CASTQSGGFSYNEQFF. CDR3 DNA sequence: TGTGCCAGCACCCAATCGGGGGGGTTCTCCTACAATGAGCAGTTCTTC.

The gene calls are TRBV6-8 and TRBJ2-2, with a tentative D call TRBD2 (5 bases). This CDR3 is 13 amino acids long. CDR1 is MNHGY, CDR2 SAAAGT, per germline. Trimming stripped 6 bases from V and 6 bases from J, with 11 bases between. The CDR3 here is CASSSQEAGELFF. Here the CDR3 DNA reads TGTGCCAGCAGCTCGCAGGAGGCCGGGGAGCTGTTTTTT.

The genes are TRBV6-5 and TRBJ2-1; D remains unclear. Germline CDR1 is MNHEY and CDR2 is SVGAGI. This CDR3 spans 12 amino acids. The V end lost 5 bases, the J end lost 8 bases, and 10 bases lay between the germline ends. CDR3 residues: CASSTLFHEQFF. In DNA form, the CDR3 reads TGTGCCAGCAGTACTCTTTTCCATGAGCAGTTCTTC.

The CDR3 coding sequence is TGTGCCATCAGGCCGGGACAGGGGGGATACGAGCAGTACTTC. Its protein is CAIRPGQGGYEQYF. The chain uses TRBV10-3 and TRBJ2-7, with 11 nucleotides matching TRBD1. Per germline, CDR1 ENHRY and CDR2 SYGVKD. The CDR3 has 14 residues. J was trimmed by 4 bases and V by 6 bases; bases with no gene match: 5.

This clone turned up a few times. The V and J genes are TRBV25-1 and TRBJ1-2; D remains ambiguous. From germline, CDR1 is MGHDK and CDR2 SYGVNS. This CDR3 region has 13 residues. Trimming took 7 bases from V and 3 from J, leaving 12 bases between them. The CDR3, as DNA: TGTGCCAGCATAGGGAACAGTCACTATGGCTACACCTTC. The encoded protein is CASIGNSHYGYTF.

The J gene is TRBJ2-5, the V gene TRBV6-6; possibly TRBD1 or TRBD2 for D (5 bases each). CDR1 is MNHNY and CDR2 is SVGAGI in the germline V gene (reference sequence). Deletions cut 7 bases from V and 5 bases from J, with 14 bases between. The CDR3 has 13 residues. The CDR3 region has the DNA TGTGCCAGCACCCGGGACCTTGCGGAGACCCAGTACTTC. Translated, it gives CASTRDLAETQYF.

The genes are TRBV9 and TRBJ2-3; D remains ambiguous. This CDR3 is 14 amino acids long. V lost 0 bases to trimming and J lost 2 bases, with 7 bases between them. Germline loops: CDR1 SGDLS, CDR2 YYNGEE. The CDR3 spells CASSVAAITDTQYF. CDR3 DNA sequence: TGTGCCAGCAGCGTAGCGGCAATCACAGATACGCAGTATTTT.